This entry lists 17 T cell receptor beta chains sequenced from one sample in a study of cytomegalovirus exposure and HLA in healthy donors. Measured with immunoSEQ multiplex PCR; TCRdb has only the in-frame clones, and not every one. The sample comprises fewer than 75,000 clones, 95% of which are singletons, and approximately 3.4% rests with the top ten. Sequenced sample: PBMCs. The receptor source for this set is a man younger than 35 in good health and CMV-seronegative.

This chain connects TRBV30 to TRBJ2-2, with a possible D match to TRBD1 (6 bases). CDR1 is GTSNPN, CDR2 SVGIG, per germline (reference sequence). The length of the CDR3 is 13 residues. Trimming cost V 0 bases and J 6 bases, with 8 bases left between them. The CDR3 sequence is CAWSVGGAGELFF. The DNA of the CDR3 is TGTGCCTGGAGTGTAGGGGGAGCCGGGGAGCTGTTTTTT.

The gene calls are TRBV6-5 and TRBJ1-4; a weak D match, TRBD1 (5 bases). From germline, CDR1 is MNHEY and CDR2 SVGAGI. V was pared by 3 bases and J by 7 bases, with 12 bases between. This CDR3 has 14 amino acids. For the CDR3, the DNA is TGTGCCAGCAGTTATGGGGGAGGGCGTGAAAAACTGTTTTTT. Protein sequence: CASSYGGGREKLFF.

The gene calls are TRBV9 and TRBJ2-3; the D gene is possibly TRBD2 (6 bases). Germline CDR1 SGDLS, CDR2 YYNGEE. V was pared by 2 bases and J by 7 bases, with 20 bases between. This CDR3 contains 16 residues. This chain's CDR3 is CASSVRGDLVVNTQYF. In DNA form, the CDR3 reads TGTGCCAGCAGCGTGCGGGGTGACCTCGTGGTAAATACGCAGTATTTT. Drawing the rest from reference TRBV9 and TRBJ2-3, the complete variable domain is DSGVTQTPKHLITATGQRVTLRCSPRSGDLSVYWYQQSLDQGLQFLIQYYNGEERAKGNILERFSAQQFPDLHSELNLSSLELGDSALYFCASSVRGDLVVNTQYFGPGTRLTVL.

The chain employs TRBV28 and TRBJ1-1, with unresolved D. This CDR3 region has 11 residues. Trimming stripped 5 bases from V and 8 bases from J, with 9 bases between. Germline assignment: CDR1 MDHEN and CDR2 SYDVKM. The CDR3 sequence: CASSLAGEAFF. In nucleotides, the CDR3 is TGTGCCAGCAGTCTGGCGGGCGAAGCTTTCTTT. The whole variable domain, filled in from reference TRBV28 and TRBJ1-1, reads DVKVTQSSRYLVKRTGEKVFLECVQDMDHENMFWYRQDPGLGLRLIYFSYDVKMKEKGDIPEGYSVSREKKERFSLILESASTNQTSMYLCASSLAGEAFFGQGTRLTVV.

The count of this clone is one. This chain connects TRBV10-1 to TRBJ1-1, with TRBD1 as a possible D gene (5 bases). CDR3 size: 14 residues. Trimming took off 3 bases at V and 5 bases at J, with 13 bases between the two ends. CDR1 WNHNN and CDR2 SYGVQD come from the germline V gene (reference sequence). As DNA, the CDR3 is TGCGCCAGCAGTGATGCCAGGGTAGGAACTGAAGCTTTCTTT. Its protein is CASSDARVGTEAFF.

This clone appeared a single time. The chain is built from TRBV9 and TRBJ1-6, with 9 bases that match TRBD1. From germline, CDR1 is SGDLS and CDR2 YYNGEE. With V trimmed by 3 bases and J by 9 bases, 10 bases remained unmatched. This CDR3 comprises 16 residues. CDR3 nucleotide sequence: TGTGCCAGCAGCGGCGGGTTGGGACAGGGTGGTTCACCCCTCCACTTT. Amino acid sequence: CASSGGLGQGGSPLHF.

The V gene is TRBV10-3, the J gene TRBJ1-5, with a weak D call TRBD1 (5 bases). The germline CDR1 and CDR2 sequences are ENHRY and SYGVKD. The V end was cut by 11 bases, the J end by 8 bases, with 16 bases between. The CDR3 spans 12 residues. DNA for the CDR3: TGTGCCCTAGGGGAGGGAGAAGAGCCCCAGCATTTT. Its translation: CALGEGEEPQHF.

This chain joins TRBV7-6 and TRBJ1-1; D remains ambiguous. Germline assignment: CDR1 SGHVS and CDR2 FNYEAQ. This CDR3 has 13 residues. V was pared by 5 bases and J by 8 bases, with 15 bases between. The CDR3 DNA reads TGTGCCAGCAGCCTGTACGCGGGCCGCGAAGCTTTCTTT. Its protein is CASSLYAGREAFF.

The chain employs TRBV7-6 and TRBJ1-5, with D possibly being TRBD1 (6 bases). The V end lost 5 bases, the J end lost 6 bases, and 8 bases lay between the germline ends. The CDR3 is made up of 12 amino acids. The V gene's germline CDR1 is SGHVS and CDR2 FNYEAQ. DNA of the CDR3: TGTGCCAGCAGCGAAGGGGGTCAGCCCCAGCATTTT. As protein: CASSEGGQPQHF. Based on the CDR3 plus reference TRBV7-6 and TRBJ1-5, the full variable domain is GAGVSQSPRYKVTKRGQDVALRCDPISGHVSLYWYRQALGQGPEFLTYFNYEAQQDKSGLPNDRFSAERPEGSISTLTIQRTEQRDSAMYRCASSEGGQPQHFGDGTRLSIL.

The CDR3: CASSVGMPGGYTF. The DNA of the CDR3 is TGTGCCAGCAGCGTAGGCATGCCGGGGGGCTACACCTTC. The V call is TRBV28, the J call TRBJ1-2; D gene uncertain. Between the trimmed V and J ends, which lost 6 bases and 8 bases, there was a span of 16 bases. Germline V gives CDR1 MDHEN, CDR2 SYDVKM. CDR3 size: 13 residues.

V is TRBV29-1 and J is TRBJ2-7; D may be TRBD1 (5 bases). The germline V and J ends were trimmed by 6 bases and 1 base, with 7 bases remaining between them. This CDR3 comprises 11 residues. Germline V gene data show CDR1 as SQVTM and CDR2 as ANQGSEA. The CDR3 DNA follows: TGCAGCGTAAGGGGTTCCTACGAGCAGTACTTC. Its protein product is CSVRGSYEQYF.

The rearrangement links TRBV11-2 to TRBJ2-7; no clear D gene. The CDR3 totals 15 residues. Trimming cost V 5 bases and J 5 bases, with 19 bases left between them. Germline V gives CDR1 SGHAT, CDR2 FQNNGV. The CDR3 spells CASSQRPSRPHEQYF. CDR3 nucleotides: TGTGCCAGCAGCCAAAGGCCTTCTAGGCCGCACGAGCAGTACTTC.

This chain uses TRBV30 with TRBJ2-7; 7 bases match TRBD1. Germline CDR1 is GTSNPN and CDR2 is SVGIG (reference sequence). The ends lost 5 bases at V and 3 bases at J; junction bases unmatched: 7. The CDR3 spans 13 residues. For the CDR3, the DNA is TGTGCCTGGTCCCGGGGACAGAGCTACGAGCAGTACTTC. Translated: CAWSRGQSYEQYF.

The rearrangement joins TRBV27 to TRBJ2-7, with 8 bases fitting TRBD1. The CDR3 spans 15 residues. J lost 3 bases, V lost 6 bases, and 10 bases had no gene match. The germline gives CDR1 MNHEY, CDR2 SMNVEV (reference sequence). The CDR3 region is CASRGQVSLSYEQYF. DNA of the CDR3: TGTGCCAGCAGGGGACAGGTCTCGCTGAGCTACGAGCAGTACTTC.

The V call is TRBV11-2, the J call TRBJ1-3; no definite D call. V was clipped by 3 bases and J by 3 bases, with 12 bases between them. Germline V gives CDR1 SGHAT, CDR2 FQNNGV. The length of the CDR3 is 15 residues. The CDR3 region is CASSFEGFSGNTIYF. The DNA of the CDR3 is TGTGCCAGCAGCTTTGAGGGATTCAGTGGAAACACCATATATTTT.

This clone showed up just a few times. The chain recombines TRBV7-8 with TRBJ1-4; possible D gene TRBD1, 6 bases. The V gene's germline CDR1 is SGHVS and CDR2 FQNEAQ. The CDR3 totals 11 residues. V lost 6 bases and J lost 11, with 10 bases in between. CDR3 nucleotide sequence: TGTGCCAGCAGTCACAGGGAGAAACTGTTTTTT. It encodes CASSHREKLFF. The whole variable domain, remainder taken from reference TRBV7-8 and TRBJ1-4, is GAGVSQSPRYKVAKRGQDVALRCDPISGHVSLFWYQQALGQGPEFLTYFQNEAQLDKSGLPSDRFFAERPEGSVSTLKIQRTQQEDSAVYLCASSHREKLFFGSGTQLSVL.

V gene TRBV13 combines with J gene TRBJ1-1; D is uncertain. The CDR3 length is 13 residues. CDR1 PRHDT and CDR2 FYEKMQ come from the germline V gene (reference sequence). V was cut by 5 bases and J by 1 base, with 8 bases left in between. The CDR3 DNA reads TGTGCCAGCAGCCATCGACAGAACACTGAAGCTTTCTTT. Its protein product is CASSHRQNTEAFF.